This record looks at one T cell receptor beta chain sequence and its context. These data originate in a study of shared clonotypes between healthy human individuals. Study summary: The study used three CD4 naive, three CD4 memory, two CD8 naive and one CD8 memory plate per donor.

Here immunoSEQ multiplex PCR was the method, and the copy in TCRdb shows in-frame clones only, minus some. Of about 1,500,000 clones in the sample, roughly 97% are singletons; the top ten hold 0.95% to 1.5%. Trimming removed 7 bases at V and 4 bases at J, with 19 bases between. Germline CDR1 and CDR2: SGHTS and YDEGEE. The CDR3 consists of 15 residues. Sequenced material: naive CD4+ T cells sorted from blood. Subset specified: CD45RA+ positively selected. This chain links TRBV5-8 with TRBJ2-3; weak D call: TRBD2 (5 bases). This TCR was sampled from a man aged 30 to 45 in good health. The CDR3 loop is CASEGRSEQADTQYF. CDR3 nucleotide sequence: TGTGCCAGCGAGGGTCGTAGCGAGCAGGCAGATACGCAGTATTTT.